Shown below are 10 T cell receptor beta chains from a single sample sequenced in a study of T cell responses to AZD1222 COVID-19 vaccine. Repertoires were generated with immunoSEQ multiplex PCR, while TCRdb's copy carries only in-frame clones and drops some. The profile covers 110,000 or so clones, with about 86% appearing a single time and around 3.2% taken by the ten largest. The input for sequencing was peripheral blood, taken on day 0 of AZD1222 vaccination. All receptors come from an adult in good health.

V and J are TRBV2 and TRBJ1-6; D is unclear. V was shortened by 0 bases and J by 0 bases, with 3 bases between the two germline ends. This CDR3 has 15 amino acids. Germline V gives CDR1 SNHLY, CDR2 FYNNEI. The CDR3 bases are TGTGCCAGCAGTGAAGCCGGCTCCTATAATTCACCCCTCCACTTT. Translating gives CASSEAGSYNSPLHF.

V and J are TRBV12-2 and TRBJ1-3; the table gives TRBD1 as D, unverified against the DNA. TRBV12-2 is a known pseudogene. The CDR3 is 15 residues long. CDR3 amino acids: CASRLRQAPGNTIYF. CDR3 coding DNA: TGTGCAAGTCGCCTAAGACAGGCCCCAGGAAACACCATATATTTT.

This clone has only one observation. The J gene is TRBJ2-5, the V gene TRBV4-2; TRBD2 matches 11 bases. With V trimmed by 2 bases and J by 5 bases, 13 bases remained unmatched. The CDR3 spans 18 residues. Germline CDR1 and CDR2: LGHNA and YNFKEQ. CDR3 region: CASSQNPPRTSGGETQYF. CDR3 nucleotides: TGTGCCAGCAGCCAAAACCCTCCCCGTACTAGCGGGGGTGAGACCCAGTACTTC.

The chain is built from TRBV7-9 and TRBJ1-4; TRBD1 matches at 8 bases. Germline CDR1 is SEHNR and CDR2 is FQNEAQ (reference sequence). V shed 2 bases, J shed 0 bases, and the junction held 5 bases outside the gene matches. The CDR3 runs 17 residues. The CDR3 sequence is CASSLSAGGSTNEKLFF. The CDR3 coding sequence is TGTGCCAGCAGCTTATCGGCAGGGGGCTCAACTAATGAAAAACTGTTTTTT.

This chain uses TRBV5-1 with TRBJ2-5; D is unclear. Germline assignment: CDR1 SGHRS and CDR2 YFSETQ. With 2 bases removed from V and 5 bases from J, the gap between germline ends came to 10 bases. The CDR3 runs 13 residues. CDR3 protein: CASSLGSRETQYF. The CDR3 DNA reads as TGCGCCAGCAGCTTAGGTAGCAGGGAGACCCAGTACTTC.

The CDR3, as DNA: TGTGCCTGGAGGTGGACAGGGGCGCTGAATGAAAAACTGTTTTTT. This codes for CAWRWTGALNEKLFF. This chain joins TRBV30 and TRBJ1-4, with 9 bases identical to TRBD1. The V gene's germline CDR1 is GTSNPN and CDR2 SVGIG (reference sequence). J lost 5 bases, V lost 3 bases, and 7 bases had no gene match. The CDR3 is 15 amino acids. Looking up the rest from reference TRBV30 and TRBJ1-4 gives the full variable domain: SQTIHQWPATLVQPVGSPLSLECTVEGTSNPNLYWYRQAAGRGLQLLFYSVGIGQISSEVPQNLSASRPQDRQFILSSKKLLLSDSGFYLCAWRWTGALNEKLFFGSGTQLSVL.

The chain is built from TRBV7-2 and TRBJ1-2; no firm D call. V lost 4 bases to trimming and J lost 8 bases, with 17 bases between them. The CDR3 has 14 amino acids. Germline assignment: CDR1 SGHTA and CDR2 FQGNSA. The CDR3 sequence is CASSSRMTLFGYTF. Written as DNA, the CDR3 is TGTGCCAGCAGCTCCCGGATGACCCTATTCGGCTACACCTTC.

The V gene is TRBV18, the J gene TRBJ1-1, with D uncertain. CDR1 is KGHSH, CDR2 LQKENI, per germline. The V end lost 0 bases, the J end lost 0 bases, and 8 bases lay between the germline ends. This CDR3 contains 15 residues. The DNA for the CDR3 is TGTGCCAGCTCACCACCGAACGTGATGAACACTGAAGCTTTCTTT. It specifies CASSPPNVMNTEAFF.

The rearrangement uses TRBV9 and TRBJ2-4, with D hard to call. Germline-derived CDR1 and CDR2 are SGDLS and YYNGEE. The CDR3 runs to 15 residues. Trimming took 2 bases from V and 6 from J, leaving 15 bases between them. In DNA, the CDR3 is TGTGCCAGCAGCGTCTCCCCAGCCGTCGGAAACATTCAGTACTTC. This translates into CASSVSPAVGNIQYF.

This clone was found once. The chain links TRBV28 to TRBJ1-2; no definite D call. The CDR3 is made up of 13 amino acids. Trimming left V 6 bases short and J 2 bases short, with 10 bases between. CDR1 MDHEN and CDR2 SYDVKM come from the germline V gene. DNA of the CDR3: TGTGCCAGCAGGTCCAGCTTAAACTATGGCTACACCTTC. Amino acid sequence: CASRSSLNYGYTF.